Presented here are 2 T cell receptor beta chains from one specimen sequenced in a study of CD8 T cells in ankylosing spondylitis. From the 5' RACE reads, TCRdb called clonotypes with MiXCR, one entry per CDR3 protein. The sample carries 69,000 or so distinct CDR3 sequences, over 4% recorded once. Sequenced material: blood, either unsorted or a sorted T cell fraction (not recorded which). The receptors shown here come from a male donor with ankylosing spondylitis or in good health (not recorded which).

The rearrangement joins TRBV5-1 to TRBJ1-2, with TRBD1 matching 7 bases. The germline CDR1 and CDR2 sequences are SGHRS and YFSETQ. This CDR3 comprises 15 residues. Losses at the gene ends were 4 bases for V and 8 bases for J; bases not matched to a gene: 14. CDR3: CASSEGTETMVGYTF. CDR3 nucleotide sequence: TGCGCCAGCAGCGAGGGGACAGAAACTATGGTGGGCTACACCTTC.

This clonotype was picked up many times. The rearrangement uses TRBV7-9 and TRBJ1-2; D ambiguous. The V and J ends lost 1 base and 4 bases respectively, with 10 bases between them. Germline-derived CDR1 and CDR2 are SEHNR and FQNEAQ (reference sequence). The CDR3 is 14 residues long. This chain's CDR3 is CASSLGSVTYGYTF. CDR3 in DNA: TGTGCCAGCAGCTTAGGGAGCGTGACCTATGGCTACACCTTC.